What follows are 7 T cell receptor beta chains derived from one specimen sequenced in a study of T cells after yellow fever vaccination. MiXCR, applied by TCRdb to the 5' RACE reads, yields one record per CDR3 protein. This table has around 340,000 distinct CDR3 sequences, 8.5% to 9% appearing once. Sequenced material: PBMCs, taken on the day of the first yellow fever vaccination. The receptor set was obtained from a man younger than 35 who received the YFV17D yellow fever vaccine.

This clonotype showed up just a few times. The chain couples TRBV5-5 to TRBJ2-5, with 8 bases identical to TRBD2. This CDR3 comprises 16 residues. J was trimmed by 7 bases and V by 2 bases; bases with no gene match: 13. CDR1 is SGHKS, CDR2 YYEKEE, per germline (reference sequence). This CDR3 is CASSFSRGGDAGTQYF. CDR3 nucleotide sequence: TGTGCCAGCAGCTTTTCTCGGGGGGGGGACGCAGGGACCCAGTACTTC.

This clonotype was observed at least ten times. The chain is built from TRBV5-1 and TRBJ1-4, with D possibly matching TRBD1 (6 bases). V shed 5 bases and J shed 4 bases, with 6 bases lying between them. This CDR3 has 12 amino acids. CDR1 SGHRS and CDR2 YFSETQ come from the germline V gene. The CDR3: CASRQGNEKLFF. For the CDR3, the DNA is TGCGCCAGCAGACAGGGTAATGAAAAACTGTTTTTT. Based on the CDR3 plus reference TRBV5-1 and TRBJ1-4, the full variable domain is KAGVTQTPRYLIKTRGQQVTLSCSPISGHRSVSWYQQTPGQGLQFLFEYFSETQRNKGNFPGRFSGRQFSNSRSEMNVSTLELGDSALYLCASRQGNEKLFFGSGTQLSVL.

The chain joins TRBV7-9 to TRBJ2-7; D is unclear. The V end lost 5 bases, the J end lost 1 base, and 9 bases lay between the germline ends. Germline V gene sequence: CDR1 SEHNR, CDR2 FQNEAQ (reference sequence). The CDR3 totals 13 residues. The CDR3 DNA reads TGTGCCAGCAGCCCTTCCCTGTCCTACGAGCAGTACTTC. It specifies CASSPSLSYEQYF.

The rearrangement joins TRBV29-1 to TRBJ2-2, with 10 positions matching TRBD2. There are 15 residues in the CDR3. Per germline, CDR1 SQVTM and CDR2 ANQGSEA. The V segment lost 6 bases and the J segment 1 base; nucleotides outside the gene matches: 5. DNA for the CDR3: TGCAGCGTCCTACTAGCGGGACTGAACACCGGGGAGCTGTTTTTT. Translation gives CSVLLAGLNTGELFF.

This clonotype turned up a few times. This sequence joins TRBV15 and TRBJ1-6; D not certain. CDR1 is LNHNV and CDR2 is YYDKDF in the germline V gene (reference sequence). Trimming took off 5 bases at V and 4 bases at J, with 12 bases between the two ends. The CDR3 is 15 residues long. DNA for the CDR3: TGTGCCACCAGCCGCCCCCCCGGGTATAATTCACCCCTCCACTTT. Protein: CATSRPPGYNSPLHF.

There are many counts of this clonotype. The CDR3: CATSPRTLSTDTQYF. The DNA of the CDR3 is TGTGCCACCAGCCCTCGGACTCTTAGCACAGATACGCAGTATTTT. V gene TRBV15 combines with J gene TRBJ2-3, with D maybe TRBD2 (5 bases). Trimming removed 5 bases from V and 0 bases from J, with 12 bases in between. This CDR3 region has 15 residues. Germline CDR1 LNHNV, CDR2 YYDKDF (reference sequence).

J is TRBJ2-3 and V is TRBV3-1; the D is unclear. V lost 1 base and J 12 bases, leaving 11 bases between the germline ends. This CDR3 spans 12 amino acids. In germline, CDR1 is LGHDT, CDR2 YNNKEL (reference sequence). The CDR3 spells CASSQGVRPQYF. The DNA for the CDR3 is TGTGCCAGCAGCCAAGGGGTCCGCCCCCAGTATTTT.